One sample yielded the 8 T cell receptor beta chains listed below, sequenced in a study of cytomegalovirus exposure and HLA in healthy donors. The PCR contained 60 Vbeta and 13 Jbeta primers. TCRdb's table, derived via immunoSEQ multiplex PCR, lists solely in-frame clones and lacks some. The sample holds tens of thousands of clones. The sequenced material came from PBMCs. The origin of the receptors is a woman aged 55 to 70 in good health and CMV-seronegative.

The chain recombines TRBV6-5 with TRBJ2-2; D unclear. The V gene's germline CDR1 is MNHEY and CDR2 SVGAGI. This CDR3 has 15 residues. The V end lost 0 bases, the J end lost 3 bases, and 8 bases lay between the germline ends. CDR3 DNA sequence: TGTGCCAGCAGTTACTCTGGAGCGTACACCGGGGAGCTGTTTTTT. This translates into CASSYSGAYTGELFF.

In DNA form, the CDR3 reads TGTGCCAGCAGCCCAGCACGGGACTTCCTGTACTTC. This translates into CASSPARDFLYF. This chain uses TRBV7-2 with TRBJ2-5; perhaps TRBD2 as D (6 bases). Germline V gives CDR1 SGHTA, CDR2 FQGNSA. V was shortened by 5 bases and J by 13 bases, with 17 bases between the two germline ends. The CDR3 consists of 12 residues.

V gene TRBV27 combines with J gene TRBJ2-1; 8 positions match TRBD1. The V gene's germline CDR1 is MNHEY and CDR2 SMNVEV (reference sequence). Losses at the gene ends were 6 bases for V and 8 bases for J; bases not matched to a gene: 27. The CDR3 is made up of 20 amino acids. CDR3 loop: CASSPRSPGGADQWDDEQFF. CDR3 nucleotide sequence: TGTGCCAGCAGCCCCCGTTCCCCAGGGGGCGCGGACCAGTGGGACGATGAGCAGTTCTTC.

The chain couples TRBV27 to TRBJ2-2; D perhaps matches TRBD1 (5 bases). CDR3 length: 12 residues. Trimming stripped 4 bases from V and 8 bases from J, with 8 bases between. Germline-derived CDR1 and CDR2 are MNHEY and SMNVEV (reference sequence). CDR3 region: CASSSTAGELFF. The CDR3 DNA is TGTGCCAGCAGTTCGACAGCGGGGGAGCTGTTTTTT.

The rearrangement links TRBV6-6 to TRBJ2-7, with 7 bases fitting TRBD1. Germline CDR1 reads MNHNY; CDR2 reads SVGAGI (reference sequence). The trim removed 5 bases at V and 2 bases at J, leaving 0 bases unmatched. CDR3 length equals 12 residues. The CDR3 DNA reads TGTGCCAGCAGTGGACAGGCCTACGAGCAGTACTTC. This translates into CASSGQAYEQYF.

This rearrangement joins TRBV6-1 to TRBJ1-1, with D perhaps TRBD1 (6 bases). The CDR3 totals 15 residues. CDR1 MNHNS and CDR2 SASEGT come from the germline V gene. V shed 5 bases and J shed 3 bases, with 16 bases lying between them. This CDR3 is CASSNTGSGYTEAFF. The CDR3 DNA reads TGTGCCAGCAGTAATACAGGGTCTGGGTACACTGAAGCTTTCTTT.

CDR3 DNA sequence: TGTGCCAGCAGTGAAGCCGGGACAGGGACTTCACCCCTCCACTTT. Protein product: CASSEAGTGTSPLHF. The genes are TRBV6-1 and TRBJ1-6, with TRBD1 matching over 9 bases. The CDR3 runs 15 residues. The J segment lost 9 bases and the V segment lost 0 bases, leaving 3 bases of the junction unmatched. Germline V CDR1 and CDR2: MNHNS, SASEGT.

The DNA of the CDR3 is TGCGCCAGCAGCTTGGGACAGGGTCGGTATGAGCAGTTCTTC. It encodes CASSLGQGRYEQFF. The chain couples TRBV5-1 to TRBJ2-1; 7 nucleotides align to TRBD1. The CDR3 covers 14 residues. The germline V gene encodes CDR1 SGHRS and CDR2 YFSETQ. Trimming cost V 0 bases and J 8 bases; bases outside gene matches: 5.